These T cell receptor beta chains were read from a single sample in a study of CD8 T cells in Susac syndrome. TCRdb re-analysed the immunoSEQ multiplex PCR reads in MiXCR, keeping a single row per CDR3 protein. The sample shows roughly 200,000 distinct CDR3 sequences, roughly 94% of them seen only once. The sequenced sample was CD4+ T cells from PBMCs. These receptors were taken from a human donor with Susac syndrome. Both conserved end residues are part of each CDR3. Each record gives: D gene, J gene, clone size, V gene, CDR3 protein, CDR3 DNA. A D gene is named only where the DNA matches it firmly. Some rows have no size entry. The others give once, few or many, or a class for an expanded clone.

d_call: NA
j_call: TRBJ2-7
clone_size: NA
v_call: TRBV20-1
cdr3_aa: CSASQERGQYF
cdr3_nt: TGCAGTGCTAGTCAGGAACGCGGGCAGTACTTC

d_call: NA
j_call: TRBJ1-5
clone_size: NA
v_call: TRBV28
cdr3_aa: CASSLNGQALRPQHF
cdr3_nt: TGTGCCAGCAGTTTAAATGGGCAGGCACTTCGGCCCCAGCATTTT

d_call: NA
j_call: TRBJ2-2
clone_size: NA
v_call: TRBV12-3/TRBV12-4
cdr3_aa: CASSLEGTVTGELFF
cdr3_nt: TGTGCCAGCAGTTTAGAGGGGACGGTTACCGGGGAGCTGTTTTTT

d_call: NA
j_call: TRBJ2-7
clone_size: NA
v_call: TRBV6-6
cdr3_aa: CASSPSGGYQEQYF
cdr3_nt: TGTGCCAGCAGTCCCAGTGGGGGGTATCAGGAGCAGTACTTC

d_call: NA
j_call: TRBJ2-3
clone_size: once
v_call: TRBV12-3/TRBV12-4
cdr3_aa: CASSLGGTSTDTQYF
cdr3_nt: TGTGCCAGCAGTTTAGGCGGGACGAGCACAGATACGCAGTATTTT

d_call: NA
j_call: TRBJ2-7
clone_size: NA
v_call: TRBV23-1
cdr3_aa: CASRTRGGTYEQYF
cdr3_nt: TGCGCCAGCAGGACCAGGGGAGGCACCTACGAGCAGTACTTC

d_call: NA
j_call: TRBJ1-5
clone_size: NA
v_call: TRBV7-9
cdr3_aa: CASSSGEGGQPQHF
cdr3_nt: TGTGCCAGCAGCTCTGGGGAGGGGGGACAGCCCCAGCATTTT

d_call: TRBD1
j_call: TRBJ1-1
clone_size: NA
v_call: TRBV3-1
cdr3_aa: CASSSQDAGTGEAFF
cdr3_nt: TGTGCCAGCAGCAGCCAAGATGCCGGGACAGGTGAAGCTTTCTTT

d_call: NA
j_call: TRBJ1-2
clone_size: NA
v_call: TRBV27
cdr3_aa: CASSSRGLYGYTF
cdr3_nt: TGTGCCAGCAGTTCCCGGGGGCTCTATGGCTACACCTTC

d_call: NA
j_call: TRBJ1-1
clone_size: NA
v_call: TRBV5-1
cdr3_aa: CASSLAGRVGTEAFF
cdr3_nt: TGCGCCAGCAGCTTGGCAGGGAGGGTAGGAACTGAAGCTTTCTTT

d_call: TRBD2
j_call: TRBJ2-3
clone_size: NA
v_call: TRBV3-1
cdr3_aa: CASSPSWGGRTDTQYF
cdr3_nt: TGTGCCAGCAGTCCCAGCTGGGGGGGACGCACAGATACGCAGTATTTT

d_call: NA
j_call: TRBJ1-2
clone_size: NA
v_call: TRBV6-5
cdr3_aa: CASTKAGGGGYTF
cdr3_nt: TGTGCCAGCACCAAGGCTGGGGGTGGTGGCTACACCTTC

d_call: NA
j_call: TRBJ1-2
clone_size: NA
v_call: TRBV29-1
cdr3_aa: CSVERSGLYGYTF
cdr3_nt: TGCAGCGTTGAACGGTCAGGGTTATATGGCTACACCTTC

d_call: NA
j_call: TRBJ2-1
clone_size: once
v_call: TRBV5-1
cdr3_aa: CASSTPEGNEQFF
cdr3_nt: TGCGCCAGCAGCACCCCGGAGGGGAATGAGCAGTTCTTC

d_call: NA
j_call: TRBJ2-1
clone_size: NA
v_call: TRBV7-2
cdr3_aa: CASSVDTGNEQFF
cdr3_nt: TGTGCCAGCAGCGTGGACACGGGCAATGAGCAGTTCTTC

d_call: TRBD1
j_call: TRBJ1-1
clone_size: once
v_call: TRBV3-1
cdr3_aa: CASSENRGPLNTEAFF
cdr3_nt: TGTGCCAGCAGCGAGAACAGGGGGCCGCTGAACACTGAAGCTTTCTTT

d_call: NA
j_call: TRBJ1-4
clone_size: NA
v_call: TRBV9
cdr3_aa: CASSSQGSEKLFF
cdr3_nt: TGTGCCAGCAGCTCTCAAGGGTCCGAAAAACTGTTTTTT

d_call: TRBD1
j_call: TRBJ2-1
clone_size: NA
v_call: TRBV19
cdr3_aa: CASSPRTGYNEQFF
cdr3_nt: TGTGCCAGTAGTCCGAGGACAGGGTACAATGAGCAGTTCTTC

d_call: NA
j_call: TRBJ1-1
clone_size: once
v_call: TRBV5-1
cdr3_aa: CASSPEPMNTEAFF
cdr3_nt: TGCGCCAGCAGCCCGGAGCCTATGAACACTGAAGCTTTCTTT

d_call: NA
j_call: TRBJ1-6
clone_size: few
v_call: TRBV7-2
cdr3_aa: CASSLEGPNYNSPLHF
cdr3_nt: TGTGCCAGCAGCTTAGAGGGCCCTAACTATAATTCACCCCTCCACTTT

d_call: NA
j_call: TRBJ1-1
clone_size: few
v_call: TRBV12-3/TRBV12-4
cdr3_aa: CASSLGPEAFF
cdr3_nt: TGTGCCAGCAGCTTGGGTCCGGAAGCTTTCTTT

d_call: NA
j_call: TRBJ2-1
clone_size: once
v_call: TRBV7-7
cdr3_aa: CASSRSAYNEQFF
cdr3_nt: TGTGCTAGCAGCCGTAGCGCCTACAATGAGCAGTTCTTC

d_call: NA
j_call: TRBJ1-5
clone_size: NA
v_call: TRBV20-1
cdr3_aa: CSARSAIYSNQPQHF
cdr3_nt: TGCAGTGCTAGATCGGCAATTTATAGCAATCAGCCCCAGCATTTT

d_call: TRBD2
j_call: TRBJ2-5
clone_size: NA
v_call: TRBV20-1
cdr3_aa: CSARDLRLAGGQETQYF
cdr3_nt: TGCAGTGCTAGAGATCTGAGACTAGCGGGGGGTCAAGAGACCCAGTACTTC

d_call: NA
j_call: TRBJ2-7
clone_size: NA
v_call: TRBV6-6
cdr3_aa: CASSPDRYEQYF
cdr3_nt: TGTGCCAGCAGTCCCGACCGGTACGAGCAGTACTTC

d_call: TRBD1
j_call: TRBJ2-7
clone_size: NA
v_call: TRBV25-1
cdr3_aa: CASSGDRGSYEQYF
cdr3_nt: TGTGCCAGCAGTGGGGACAGGGGCTCCTACGAGCAGTACTTC

d_call: TRBD1
j_call: TRBJ2-1
clone_size: once
v_call: TRBV29-1
cdr3_aa: CSVRWGTVTYNEQFF
cdr3_nt: TGCAGCGTTCGGTGGGGGACAGTTACCTACAATGAGCAGTTCTTC

d_call: NA
j_call: TRBJ2-3
clone_size: NA
v_call: TRBV4-1
cdr3_aa: CASSPQENTDTQYF
cdr3_nt: TGCGCCAGCAGCCCTCAGGAGAACACAGATACGCAGTATTTT

d_call: NA
j_call: TRBJ2-6
clone_size: NA
v_call: TRBV29-1
cdr3_aa: CSVSTGRSGANVLTF
cdr3_nt: TGCAGCGTTTCGACAGGCCGCTCTGGGGCCAACGTCCTGACTTTC

d_call: NA
j_call: TRBJ2-5
clone_size: NA
v_call: TRBV15
cdr3_aa: CATGGTEGTQYF
cdr3_nt: TGTGCCACCGGAGGCACCGAGGGGACCCAGTACTTC

d_call: TRBD1
j_call: TRBJ2-1
clone_size: NA
v_call: TRBV5-4
cdr3_aa: CASSLGGTGMHDEQFF
cdr3_nt: TGTGCCAGCAGCTTGGGTGGGACAGGAATGCATGATGAGCAGTTCTTC

d_call: NA
j_call: TRBJ2-7
clone_size: NA
v_call: TRBV5-1
cdr3_aa: CASSLGGRPTDGEQYF
cdr3_nt: TGCGCCAGCAGCTTGGGGGGACGACCAACGGACGGCGAGCAGTACTTC

d_call: NA
j_call: TRBJ2-1
clone_size: NA
v_call: TRBV4-1
cdr3_aa: CASSQEGWIGQFF
cdr3_nt: TGCGCCAGCAGCCAGGAAGGATGGATCGGGCAGTTCTTC

d_call: TRBD1
j_call: TRBJ1-6
clone_size: once
v_call: TRBV3-1
cdr3_aa: CASSQSTGTGYNSPLHF
cdr3_nt: TGTGCCAGCAGCCAATCGACCGGGACAGGATATAATTCACCCCTCCACTTT

d_call: NA
j_call: TRBJ2-5
clone_size: NA
v_call: TRBV11-2
cdr3_aa: CASSRGAQETQYF
cdr3_nt: TGTGCCAGCAGCCGGGGGGCCCAAGAGACCCAGTACTTC

d_call: NA
j_call: TRBJ2-2
clone_size: NA
v_call: TRBV9
cdr3_aa: CASSVAAGTTGELFF
cdr3_nt: TGTGCCAGCAGCGTAGCTGCAGGAACAACCGGGGAGCTGTTTTTT

d_call: TRBD2
j_call: TRBJ2-7
clone_size: NA
v_call: TRBV4-3
cdr3_aa: CASSQDLKAGGHYEQYF
cdr3_nt: TGCGCCAGCAGCCAAGATCTTAAGGCGGGAGGACACTACGAGCAGTACTTC

d_call: NA
j_call: TRBJ2-1
clone_size: NA
v_call: TRBV7-2
cdr3_aa: CASSLEATSGEQFF
cdr3_nt: TGTGCCAGCAGCTTAGAGGCCACCTCGGGTGAGCAGTTCTTC

d_call: TRBD1
j_call: TRBJ2-3
clone_size: NA
v_call: TRBV5-6
cdr3_aa: CASLRQGAKTDTQYF
cdr3_nt: TGTGCCAGTCTAAGACAGGGGGCGAAGACAGATACGCAGTATTTT

d_call: NA
j_call: TRBJ2-7
clone_size: NA
v_call: TRBV5-1
cdr3_aa: CASSLSGGGHEQYF
cdr3_nt: TGCGCCAGCAGCTTGTCTGGAGGGGGCCACGAGCAGTACTTC

d_call: TRBD2
j_call: TRBJ2-3
clone_size: NA
v_call: TRBV14
cdr3_aa: CASSQDHGGAGDTQYF
cdr3_nt: TGTGCCAGCAGCCAAGATCACGGGGGGGCCGGAGATACGCAGTATTTT

d_call: TRBD1
j_call: TRBJ1-2
clone_size: NA
v_call: TRBV18
cdr3_aa: CASSPGTGGNGYTF
cdr3_nt: TGTGCCAGCTCACCGGGGACAGGGGGCAATGGCTACACCTTC

d_call: NA
j_call: TRBJ2-6
clone_size: NA
v_call: TRBV2
cdr3_aa: CASSEALPGSGANVLTF
cdr3_nt: TGTGCCAGCAGTGAAGCGCTTCCGGGCTCTGGGGCCAACGTCCTGACTTTC

d_call: TRBD1
j_call: TRBJ2-7
clone_size: NA
v_call: TRBV20-1
cdr3_aa: CSAEDRGLVEQYF
cdr3_nt: TGCAGTGCTGAGGACAGGGGGCTTGTCGAGCAGTACTTC

d_call: NA
j_call: TRBJ2-1
clone_size: NA
v_call: TRBV12-3/TRBV12-4
cdr3_aa: CASRPGTHNEQFF
cdr3_nt: TGTGCCAGCAGACCAGGGACTCACAATGAGCAGTTCTTC

d_call: TRBD1
j_call: TRBJ1-6
clone_size: NA
v_call: TRBV7-2
cdr3_aa: CASRAGGPYNSPLHF
cdr3_nt: TGTGCCAGCAGGGCAGGGGGTCCCTATAATTCACCCCTCCACTTT

d_call: TRBD1
j_call: TRBJ1-1
clone_size: NA
v_call: TRBV7-9
cdr3_aa: CASSAGQGRAFF
cdr3_nt: TGTGCCAGCAGCGCGGGACAGGGAAGGGCTTTCTTT

d_call: NA
j_call: TRBJ2-5
clone_size: NA
v_call: TRBV7-8
cdr3_aa: CASSLYGPMYQETQYF
cdr3_nt: TGTGCCAGCAGCTTATACGGACCTATGTACCAAGAGACCCAGTACTTC

d_call: TRBD1
j_call: TRBJ2-5
clone_size: NA
v_call: TRBV20-1
cdr3_aa: CSAHRGTGGSETQYF
cdr3_nt: TGCAGTGCTCACCGCGGGACAGGGGGCTCCGAGACCCAGTACTTC

d_call: NA
j_call: TRBJ1-5
clone_size: NA
v_call: TRBV7-9
cdr3_aa: CASSPPGVIDQPQHF
cdr3_nt: TGTGCCAGCAGCCCCCCAGGAGTAATTGATCAGCCCCAGCATTTT

d_call: NA
j_call: TRBJ2-7
clone_size: NA
v_call: TRBV2
cdr3_aa: CASSEIKSSEQYF
cdr3_nt: TGTGCCAGCAGTGAAATAAAGAGTTCCGAGCAGTACTTC

d_call: NA
j_call: TRBJ2-1
clone_size: NA
v_call: TRBV6-5
cdr3_aa: CASRGPLLGNEQFF
cdr3_nt: TGTGCCAGCAGGGGCCCCCTCCTTGGTAATGAGCAGTTCTTC

d_call: NA
j_call: TRBJ2-6
clone_size: few
v_call: TRBV7-9
cdr3_aa: CASSPRGTGANVLTF
cdr3_nt: TGTGCCAGCAGTCCCCGGGGTACTGGGGCCAACGTCCTGACTTTC

d_call: NA
j_call: TRBJ1-2
clone_size: NA
v_call: TRBV6-2/TRBV6-3
cdr3_aa: CASSYSKGVNTF
cdr3_nt: TGTGCCAGCAGTTACTCGAAGGGTGTCAACACCTTC

d_call: TRBD1
j_call: TRBJ1-3
clone_size: NA
v_call: TRBV3-1
cdr3_aa: CASSRDSTGVSGNTIYF
cdr3_nt: TGTGCCAGCAGCCGCGACTCTACAGGGGTTTCTGGAAACACCATATATTTT

d_call: TRBD2
j_call: TRBJ2-1
clone_size: NA
v_call: TRBV7-2
cdr3_aa: CASITGRTSVEQFF
cdr3_nt: TGTGCCAGTATTACGGGGCGGACTAGCGTCGAGCAGTTCTTC

d_call: NA
j_call: TRBJ1-6
clone_size: NA
v_call: TRBV6-5
cdr3_aa: CASSYRDQYNSPLHF
cdr3_nt: TGTGCCAGCAGTTACCGGGACCAATATAATTCACCCCTCCACTTT